Described below is a single T cell receptor beta chain sequence and its context. The sample has other DNA sequences that encode this CDR3 too. The data originate from a study of blood T cell repertoires in COVID-19. In the study overall: In each case, the material was cDNA or gDNA derived from T cells, B-cell-depleted T cells, or PBMCs.

Living in 24 US areas, the participants were between roughly 18 and 89 years of age. Cohorts were determined from participant-reported clinical history. V lost 3 bases and J lost 6, with 15 bases in between. The V gene's germline CDR1 is LNHDA and CDR2 SQIVND (reference sequence). This CDR3 has 15 residues. Per the study methods: Scientists estimated how many nucleated cells there were by amplifying reference gene primers. Here immunoSEQ multiplex PCR was the method, and the copy in TCRdb shows in-frame clones only, minus some. V and J calls plus clone size are reproduced from that table; the DNA served to infer D and trimming. The sample contains around 58,000 clones, approximately 80% of which appear only once.

The sequenced sample was PBMCs or T cells enriched from blood (not recorded which). The chain uses TRBV19 and TRBJ1-5, with D perhaps TRBD1 (6 bases). This TCR was recovered from a middle-aged woman with acute COVID-19. The CDR3 sequence is CASSIGPGVGQPQHF. CDR3 DNA: TGTGCCAGTAGTATCGGACCAGGGGTAGGTCAGCCCCAGCATTTT. The variable domain in full, with the rest retrieved from reference TRBV19 and TRBJ1-5, is DGGITQSPKYLFRKEGQNVTLSCEQNLNHDAMYWYRQDPGQGLRLIYYSQIVNDFQKGDIAEGYSVSREKKESFPLTVTSAQKNPTAFYLCASSIGPGVGQPQHFGDGTRLSIL.